Detailed here is one T cell receptor (beta chain). These data come from a study of blood T cell repertoires in COVID-19. The wider study: Samples taken during acute and convalescent COVID-19 were collected in the United States, Italy and Spain.

In the authors' workflow: Quantification of nucleated cells was approximated via reference gene primer amplification. The assay was immunoSEQ multiplex PCR, and TCRdb's table has in-frame clones only and misses some. That table furnishes V, J and clone size, whereas the DNA furnished D and trimming. Here the sample spans hundreds of thousands of clones, 90% being singletons. CDR3 length: 14 residues. Germline CDR1 MNHEY, CDR2 SVGAGI. V was pared by 7 bases and J by 6 bases, with 18 bases between. The origin of this receptor is a woman between 18 and 29 years old with acute or convalescent COVID-19. The sample was peripheral blood. The chain carries TRBV6-5 and TRBJ1-1; maybe TRBD1 (6 bases). CDR3 sequence reads: CASINRVMISEAFF. CDR3 in DNA: TGTGCCAGCATCAACAGGGTAATGATCTCTGAAGCTTTCTTT.